The 2 T cell receptor beta chains reported below all come from one sample, sequenced in a study of persistence of HIV-infected CD4 T cells. Their antigen targets remain unknown. This was the immunoSEQ version 4 assay in survey mode. Using immunoSEQ multiplex PCR, the repertoire was profiled, and TCRdb retains in-frame clones only, with some absent. This table holds 40,000 to 45,000 clones, more than 80% found once. This nonspecific control used anti-CD3/anti-CD28 bead stimulation of CD4+ T cells. Sorting of responding CD4+ T cells relied on upregulated CD40 ligand together with CD69. The sequencing here drew on CD4+ T cells sorted from PBMCs after approximately 20-hour stimulation, taken from a patient who received antiretroviral therapy. All receptors derive from an adult man with HIV who was CMV-seropositive.

CDR3: CASASPPRSTNEKLFF. The CDR3 nucleotides read TGCGCCAGCGCCAGCCCCCCCCGTTCAACTAATGAAAAACTGTTTTTT. The chain has TRBV5-1 and TRBJ1-4; D unclear. Germline assignment: CDR1 SGHRS and CDR2 YFSETQ. There are 16 residues in the CDR3. V was pared by 7 bases and J by 0 bases, with 16 bases between.

The V and J genes are TRBV18 and TRBJ1-6; D is perhaps TRBD1 (5 bases). V lost 2 bases, J lost 2 bases, and 10 bases lay in between. Germline CDR1 is KGHSH and CDR2 is LQKENI. This CDR3 contains 16 residues. CDR3 region: CASSPNEQAYNSPLHF. CDR3 DNA: TGTGCCAGCTCACCAAACGAACAGGCCTATAATTCACCCCTCCACTTT.